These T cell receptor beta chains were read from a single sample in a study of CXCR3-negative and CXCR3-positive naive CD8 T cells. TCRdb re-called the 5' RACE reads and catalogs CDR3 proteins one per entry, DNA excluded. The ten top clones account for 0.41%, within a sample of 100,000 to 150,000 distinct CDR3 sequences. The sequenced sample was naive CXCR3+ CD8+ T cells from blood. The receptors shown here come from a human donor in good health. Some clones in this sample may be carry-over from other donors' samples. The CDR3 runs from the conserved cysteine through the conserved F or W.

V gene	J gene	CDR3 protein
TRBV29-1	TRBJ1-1	CSVSTTGPGTEAFF
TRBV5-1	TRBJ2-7	CASSPGQGDDEQYF
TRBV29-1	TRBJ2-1	CSVQHYNEQFF
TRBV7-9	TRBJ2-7	CASSADGDYEQYF
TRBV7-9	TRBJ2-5	CASSSWPAGAQETQYF
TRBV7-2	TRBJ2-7	CASSLFRSYEQYF
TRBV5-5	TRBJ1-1	CASSLWTGPEAFF
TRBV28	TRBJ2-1	CASSLRLAGAEQFF
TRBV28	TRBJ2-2	CASSSTGGTGELFF
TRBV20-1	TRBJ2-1	CSARDPSGTSTEQFF
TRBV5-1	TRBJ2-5	CASSPRQGAKPQETQYF
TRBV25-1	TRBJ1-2	CASSGHRPSNYGYTF
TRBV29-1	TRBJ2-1	CSAPGQGRYEQFF
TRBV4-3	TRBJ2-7	CASSQDPSDANGFHEQYF
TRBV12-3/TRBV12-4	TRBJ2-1	CASRAGTGVVF
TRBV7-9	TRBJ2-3	CASSLAPLAGGPGTDTQYF
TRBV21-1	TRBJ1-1	CASGTGVLPAFF
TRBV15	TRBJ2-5	CATSRSRGSAETQYF
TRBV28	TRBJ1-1	CASSLYGTVNTEAFF
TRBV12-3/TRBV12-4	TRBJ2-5	CASSLLLQKETQYF
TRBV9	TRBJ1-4	CASSAHTDSGAGKLFF
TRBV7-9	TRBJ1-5	CASSYTGGNQPQHF
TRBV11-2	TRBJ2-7	CAIQGTEYEQYF
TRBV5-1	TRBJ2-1	CASSLEGTGQYNEQFF
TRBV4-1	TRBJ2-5	CASSLGLTETQYF
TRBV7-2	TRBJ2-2	CASSLEGGLLNTGELFF
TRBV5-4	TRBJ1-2	CASSPRTGRGEGYTF
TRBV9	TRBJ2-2	CASSETSYGELFF
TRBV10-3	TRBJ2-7	CAISADRGSEQYF
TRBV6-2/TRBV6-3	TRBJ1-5	CASTEYSNQPQHF
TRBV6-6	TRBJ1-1	CASSHGTGLISGTEAFF
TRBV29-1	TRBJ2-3	CSVEVPTSGYTDTQYF
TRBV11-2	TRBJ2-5	CASSPPRGLAGVETQYF
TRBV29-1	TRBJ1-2	CSAEDSYGYTF
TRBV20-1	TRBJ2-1	CSARGTSGAIPEQFF
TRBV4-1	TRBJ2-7	CASSQPGYGYEQYF
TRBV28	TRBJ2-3	CASSSPQGVTDTQYF
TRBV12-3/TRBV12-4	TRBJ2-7	CASSFGQGFEQYF
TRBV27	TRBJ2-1	CASSLSGSSYNEQFF
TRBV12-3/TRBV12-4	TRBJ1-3	CASSGDSLGNTIYF
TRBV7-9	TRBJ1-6	CASSSQGQNSPLQF